A selection of T cell receptor beta chains follows, all from one sample in a study of T cell responses to AZD1222 COVID-19 vaccine. Profiling relied on immunoSEQ multiplex PCR, and the TCRdb table lists in-frame clones only, not all of them. The sample records roughly 130,000 clones, about 90% being singletons. Sequences were derived from peripheral blood, sampled 28 days after the second dose of the MenACWY control vaccine. The receptors come from an adult who received the MenACWY meningococcal vaccine as a control. Each CDR3 is given with its conserved first and last residue. D genes are given only for firm matches.

J gene: TRBJ2-1
V gene: TRBV19
D gene: -
CDR3 protein: CASSYRFSYNEQFF

J gene: TRBJ1-1
V gene: TRBV2
D gene: TRBD1
CDR3 protein: CASSEVTGGWNTEAFF

J gene: TRBJ2-1
V gene: TRBV6-2/TRBV6-3
D gene: TRBD2
CDR3 protein: CASSLHAGLAGSVEQFF

J gene: TRBJ2-1
V gene: TRBV7-3
D gene: -
CDR3 protein: CASSLGGAFAYNEQFF

J gene: TRBJ1-5
V gene: TRBV6-1
D gene: -
CDR3 protein: CASSEARWQDNQPQHF

J gene: TRBJ1-4
V gene: TRBV5-6
D gene: -
CDR3 protein: CASSLGRGYEKLFF

J gene: TRBJ2-2
V gene: TRBV28
D gene: TRBD2
CDR3 protein: CASTKRVPGTSGRNTGELFF

J gene: TRBJ2-3
V gene: TRBV6-4
D gene: -
CDR3 protein: CASSDERGDTQYF

J gene: TRBJ1-2
V gene: TRBV2
D gene: -
CDR3 protein: CASSAGEIVYGYTF

J gene: TRBJ1-2
V gene: TRBV6-1
D gene: TRBD1
CDR3 protein: CASSDRGKGYGYTF

J gene: TRBJ1-5
V gene: TRBV12-3/TRBV12-4
D gene: -
CDR3 protein: CASSYSRQPQHF

J gene: TRBJ2-7
V gene: TRBV5-1
D gene: -
CDR3 protein: CASSDSSYEQYF

J gene: TRBJ2-3
V gene: TRBV7-2
D gene: TRBD2
CDR3 protein: CASSALAVTDTQYF

J gene: TRBJ2-2
V gene: TRBV28
D gene: -
CDR3 protein: CASSLSPGELFF

J gene: TRBJ1-5
V gene: TRBV7-2
D gene: -
CDR3 protein: CASSPYGGPQHF

J gene: TRBJ2-3
V gene: TRBV29-1
D gene: TRBD2
CDR3 protein: CSVGLAGADTQYF

J gene: TRBJ2-3
V gene: TRBV7-9
D gene: -
CDR3 protein: CASSLGQVTDTQYF

J gene: TRBJ1-2
V gene: TRBV10-3
D gene: -
CDR3 protein: CAIRDSSNYGYTF

J gene: TRBJ1-4
V gene: TRBV4-3
D gene: TRBD1
CDR3 protein: CASSQDLPRQGSNEKLFF

J gene: TRBJ2-3
V gene: TRBV2
D gene: TRBD2
CDR3 protein: CASSFLAGRADTQYF

J gene: TRBJ2-5
V gene: TRBV12-3/TRBV12-4
D gene: -
CDR3 protein: CASTIAGKETQYF

J gene: TRBJ1-3
V gene: TRBV6-5
D gene: TRBD1
CDR3 protein: CATRQGGGNTIYF

J gene: TRBJ1-5
V gene: TRBV24-1
D gene: TRBD1
CDR3 protein: CATSDSGQGAVQPQHF

J gene: TRBJ1-2
V gene: TRBV19
D gene: -
CDR3 protein: CASSPPVLNYGYTF

J gene: TRBJ2-2
V gene: TRBV18
D gene: -
CDR3 protein: CASSDRGAGELFF

J gene: TRBJ1-2
V gene: TRBV19
D gene: -
CDR3 protein: CASKPQGIGYTF

J gene: TRBJ2-2
V gene: TRBV6-5
D gene: -
CDR3 protein: CASSQGAGELFF

J gene: TRBJ2-5
V gene: TRBV24-1
D gene: -
CDR3 protein: CATSDTTRGFQETQYF

J gene: TRBJ1-1
V gene: TRBV7-3
D gene: TRBD1
CDR3 protein: CASSLTRDREAFF

J gene: TRBJ2-5
V gene: TRBV3-1/TRBV3-2
D gene: -
CDR3 protein: CASSLAVSVFETQYF

J gene: TRBJ2-1
V gene: TRBV29-1
D gene: TRBD2
CDR3 protein: CSGYPGTSGGNEQFF

J gene: TRBJ1-4
V gene: TRBV15
D gene: -
CDR3 protein: CATSRDGGRGREKLFF

J gene: TRBJ1-6
V gene: TRBV10-2
D gene: TRBD1
CDR3 protein: CASRPGTANNSPLHF

J gene: TRBJ2-2
V gene: TRBV5-1
D gene: -
CDR3 protein: CASSLDPNTGELFF

J gene: TRBJ2-2
V gene: TRBV5-1
D gene: TRBD1
CDR3 protein: CASSVDRGRGELFF

J gene: TRBJ1-5
V gene: TRBV6-5
D gene: -
CDR3 protein: CASSYGVGRPQHF

J gene: TRBJ2-5
V gene: TRBV30
D gene: -
CDR3 protein: CAWTQGTLGTQETQYF

J gene: TRBJ2-6
V gene: TRBV6-2/TRBV6-3
D gene: -
CDR3 protein: CASSFNNRDPISGANVLTF

J gene: TRBJ1-4
V gene: TRBV4-2
D gene: -
CDR3 protein: CASSQDRGQAGEKLFF